This T cell receptor beta chain was sequenced during a study of PD-1 blockade in classical Hodgkin lymphoma. Turning to the study itself: The study gave patients nivolumab 3 mg/kg intravenously every 2 weeks.

Every patient experienced relapse after autologous stem cell transplantation, and brentuximab vedotin exposure varied. Complete response, partial response or progressive disease was each patient's best response. Using immunoSEQ multiplex PCR, the repertoire was profiled, and TCRdb retains in-frame clones only, with some absent. Of 40,000 to 65,000 clones in the sample, 65% to 85% are singletons; the top ten hold less than 20%. Study observations and caveats: Any patient who commenced nivolumab under 1 year after ASCT was excluded.

A remark on this clone: Its antigen is as yet unknown.

CDR3 length: 11 residues. Per germline, CDR1 SEHNR and CDR2 FQNEAQ (reference sequence). V was pared by 3 bases and J by 6 bases, with 6 bases between. V and J are TRBV7-9 and TRBJ2-7; D uncertain. This TCR came from a human donor with classical Hodgkin lymphoma. Sequences were derived from peripheral blood mononuclear cells (PBMCs), sampled at baseline. CDR3 residues: CASSFPGEQYF. The CDR3, as DNA: TGTGCCAGCAGCTTTCCGGGCGAGCAGTACTTC.